Presented here are 27 T cell receptor beta chains from one specimen sequenced in a study of cytomegalovirus exposure and HLA in healthy donors. PCR involved 60 Vbeta and 13 Jbeta primers. Clones were read by immunoSEQ multiplex PCR, and TCRdb kept only the in-frame ones, dropping some. In the table there are about 160,000 clones, approximately 84% of which are singletons. The sequenced material came from PBMCs. These receptors all stem from a woman aged 45-59 years in good health and CMV-seropositive.

CDR3 sequence (DNA): TGTGCCAGTAGGTGGCTAGCCGGAAATACCGGGGAGCTGTTTTTT. It yields the protein CASRWLAGNTGELFF. The chain employs TRBV19 and TRBJ2-2; D may be TRBD2 (5 bases). The CDR3 has 15 amino acids. CDR1 and CDR2 (germline): LNHDA, SQIVND (reference sequence). V lost 6 bases to trimming and J lost 5 bases, with 16 bases between them.

This rearrangement joins TRBV9 to TRBJ1-2, with D uncertain. Trimming pared 0 bases from V and 3 bases from J, leaving 6 bases between. CDR3 length equals 13 residues. The germline V gene has CDR1 SGDLS and CDR2 YYNGEE. This chain's CDR3 is CASSVDSYYGYTF. The CDR3 DNA reads TGTGCCAGCAGCGTAGACAGTTACTATGGCTACACCTTC.

The CDR3 spells CASSQAREAGDTGELFF. The CDR3 nucleotides read TGCGCCAGCAGCCAAGCAAGGGAAGCGGGGGACACCGGGGAGCTGTTTTTT. V is TRBV4-1 and J is TRBJ2-2; 8 bases align to TRBD2. V was pared by 1 base and J by 3 bases, with 7 bases of the junction left unmatched. Germline V gene data show CDR1 as MGHRA and CDR2 as YSYEKL. The CDR3 length is 17 residues.

The V and J genes are TRBV9 and TRBJ2-4; 7 bases match TRBD2. CDR3 length: 15 residues. Germline loops: CDR1 SGDLS, CDR2 YYNGEE. The V segment lost 0 bases and the J segment 5 bases; nucleotides outside the gene matches: 5. The CDR3 DNA follows: TGTGCCAGCAGCGTAGGGTGGGGGGGGGAAAACATTCAGTACTTC. Protein sequence: CASSVGWGGENIQYF.

The V and J genes are TRBV19 and TRBJ1-5; tentatively, D is TRBD1 (5 bases). Germline CDR1 LNHDA, CDR2 SQIVND (reference sequence). CDR3 size: 14 residues. Trimming took 6 bases from V and 1 from J, leaving 10 bases between them. The CDR3 loop reads CASSWGESNQPQHF. The CDR3 DNA follows: TGTGCCAGTAGCTGGGGGGAGAGCAATCAGCCCCAGCATTTT.

The chain recombines TRBV29-1 with TRBJ1-3; 7 bases agree with TRBD1. This CDR3 has 12 residues. V gave up 6 bases and J gave up 2 bases; unmatched junction bases: 1. The germline V gene has CDR1 SQVTM and CDR2 ANQGSEA. The CDR3 sequence is CSVQGAGNTIYF. The CDR3 DNA reads as TGCAGCGTGCAGGGGGCTGGAAACACCATATATTTT.

The V gene is TRBV6-5, the J gene TRBJ1-1; D unclear. V was clipped by 5 bases and J by 0 bases, with 4 bases between them. This CDR3 is 12 amino acids long. Germline CDR1 MNHEY, CDR2 SVGAGI. The CDR3 reads CASSTMNTEAFF. The CDR3 nucleotides are TGTGCCAGCAGTACAATGAACACTGAAGCTTTCTTT.

This chain links TRBV6-5 with TRBJ2-2; no clear D. V dropped 6 bases and J dropped 3 bases, with 14 bases sitting between them. Germline V gene sequence: CDR1 MNHEY, CDR2 SVGAGI. This CDR3 region has 15 residues. Here the CDR3 DNA reads TGTGCCAGCAGCTCCCCAGGATTCTACACCGGGGAGCTGTTTTTT. It yields the protein CASSSPGFYTGELFF.

This clone turned up a few times. The chain uses TRBV28 and TRBJ2-3; D is uncertain. From germline, CDR1 is MDHEN and CDR2 SYDVKM. The germline V and J ends were trimmed by 5 bases and 3 bases, with 9 bases remaining between them. There are 13 residues in the CDR3. The CDR3 reads CASSLTITDTQYF. CDR3 sequence (DNA): TGTGCCAGCAGTCTCACTATTACAGATACGCAGTATTTT.

The V gene is TRBV7-9, the J gene TRBJ2-1; 12 bases fit TRBD2. Germline CDR1 reads SEHNR; CDR2 reads FQNEAQ (reference sequence). This CDR3 spans 14 amino acids. V was clipped by 3 bases and J by 7 bases; unmatched bases: 1. The CDR3 nucleotides are TGTGCCAGCAGCTTTGGACTAGCGGGAAATGAGCAGTTCTTC. It yields the protein CASSFGLAGNEQFF.

V usage is TRBV2 and J usage is TRBJ1-1; D call uncertain. This CDR3 comprises 13 residues. Germline V gene sequence: CDR1 SNHLY, CDR2 FYNNEI. The V end lost 2 bases, the J end lost 0 bases, and 4 bases lay between the germline ends. Here the CDR3 reads CASSEYLNTEAFF. CDR3 bases: TGTGCCAGCAGTGAATACTTGAACACTGAAGCTTTCTTT.

The chain joins TRBV9 to TRBJ2-5; TRBD1 agrees at 10 bases. The end of the DNA aligns better with TRBJ2-7, so the J call may be wrong. CDR1 is SGDLS, CDR2 YYNGEE, per germline. This CDR3 is 14 amino acids long. CDR3 sequence reads: CASSPWDRGSEQYF. The CDR3 DNA follows: TGTGCCAGCAGCCCATGGGACAGGGGAAGCGAGCAGTACTTC.

This clone occurred a few times. The V call is TRBV11-2, the J call TRBJ1-1, with TRBD1 identical over 12 bases. V gave up 5 bases and J gave up 8 bases; unmatched junction bases: 12. The CDR3 sequence is 16 residues long. The germline V gene encodes CDR1 SGHAT and CDR2 FQNNGV. DNA for the CDR3: TGTGCCAGCAGCCCCGGCACGGGACAGGGGGCGCGGGAAGCTTTCTTT. It encodes CASSPGTGQGAREAFF. Using reference TRBV11-2 and TRBJ1-1 for the parts outside the CDR3, the full variable domain is EAGVAQSPRYKIIEKRQSVAFWCNPISGHATLYWYQQILGQGPKLLIQFQNNGVVDDSQLPKDRFSAERLKGVDSTLKIQPAKLEDSAVYLCASSPGTGQGAREAFFGQGTRLTVV.

The chain has TRBV5-4 and TRBJ2-1; D not resolved. This CDR3 is 14 amino acids long. V lost 1 base to trimming and J lost 0 bases, with 5 bases between them. Germline V gene data show CDR1 as SGHNT and CDR2 as YYREEE (reference sequence). CDR3 bases: TGTGCCAGCAGCTTGACGGGCTCCTACAATGAGCAGTTCTTC. The encoded protein is CASSLTGSYNEQFF.

The V call is TRBV7-2, the J call TRBJ2-5; 10 positions match TRBD2. V trimming: 1 base; J trimming: 5 bases; junction bases outside the gene matches: 7. Germline V gene data show CDR1 as SGHTA and CDR2 as FQGNSA. CDR3 length: 16 amino acids. In nucleotides, the CDR3 is TGTGCCAGCAGCTTAGTTACAGCGGGGGGGTTTGAGACCCAGTACTTC. Encoded protein: CASSLVTAGGFETQYF.

The CDR3 DNA sequence: TGCGCCAGCAGCCAAGAAATAGCGGGGGGGCAAGAGACCCAGTACTTC. Its translation: CASSQEIAGGQETQYF. This chain joins TRBV4-3 and TRBJ2-5; 11 bases are shared with TRBD2. The V and J ends lost 0 bases and 2 bases, in that order; junction bases with no gene match: 2. Per the germline V gene, CDR1 is LGHNA and CDR2 is YSLEER. This CDR3 spans 16 amino acids.

V is TRBV7-9 and J is TRBJ1-1; D unresolved. V shed 3 bases and J shed 1 base, with 12 bases lying between them. Germline CDR1 reads SEHNR; CDR2 reads FQNEAQ (reference sequence). The CDR3 is 15 residues long. CDR3 region: CASSLVITRNTEAFF. Here the CDR3 DNA reads TGTGCCAGCAGCTTGGTAATCACACGGAACACTGAAGCTTTCTTT.

This clone was seen only a few times. V and J are TRBV6-4 and TRBJ2-1; 9 bases agree with TRBD1. Per germline, CDR1 MRHNA and CDR2 SNTAGT. The ends lost 6 bases at V and 7 bases at J; junction bases unmatched: 7. There are 14 residues in the CDR3. DNA of the CDR3: TGTGCCAGCAGACCGGGACAGGGCTTTAATGAGCAGTTCTTC. It codes for CASRPGQGFNEQFF.

The rearrangement joins TRBV30 to TRBJ2-7, with TRBD2 as a possible D gene (6 bases). This CDR3 spans 14 amino acids. V was trimmed by 0 bases and J by 4 bases, leaving 13 bases between them. Germline loops: CDR1 GTSNPN, CDR2 SVGIG (reference sequence). The CDR3 sequence: CAWSVGGGGYEQYF. The CDR3 DNA follows: TGTGCCTGGAGTGTGGGGGGAGGTGGGTACGAGCAGTACTTC.

Notes on this clone: One end of the junction varies from germline; a read error may be responsible. Other DNA variants within this sample encode the same CDR3. The J gene is TRBJ2-1, the V gene TRBV7-7, with a weak D call TRBD2 (6 bases). CDR3 size: 13 residues. The germline gives CDR1 SSHAT, CDR2 FNYEAQ (reference sequence). The CDR3 loop reads CASSERLAYEQFF. The CDR3 nucleotides are TGTGCTAGCAGCGAAAGGCTAGCGTACGAGCAGTTCTTC.

V gene TRBV4-3 combines with J gene TRBJ1-1; TRBD1 matches at 12 bases. Germline V gene sequence: CDR1 LGHNA, CDR2 YSLEER. After removal of 0 bases from V and 11 bases from J, the junction contained 7 bases not matched to a gene. CDR3 size: 15 residues. CDR3 sequence: CASSQESGTGGQAFF. CDR3 bases: TGCGCCAGCAGCCAAGAATCTGGGACAGGGGGCCAGGCTTTCTTT.

The rearrangement joins TRBV15 to TRBJ2-6; D unclear. V was shortened by 4 bases and J by 0 bases, with 7 bases between the two germline ends. The germline gives CDR1 LNHNV, CDR2 YYDKDF (reference sequence). The CDR3 runs to 15 residues. The CDR3 is CATSKRHSGANVLTF. The CDR3 DNA sequence: TGTGCCACCAGCAAGAGACACTCTGGGGCCAACGTCCTGACTTTC.

The rearrangement uses TRBV11-3 and TRBJ1-1; unclear D gene. Trimming stripped 5 bases from V and 1 base from J, with 8 bases between. This CDR3 is 13 amino acids long. In germline, CDR1 is SGHNT, CDR2 YENEEA. This chain's CDR3 is CASSPGTNTEAFF. CDR3 DNA: TGTGCCAGCAGCCCGGGAACGAACACTGAAGCTTTCTTT.

The chain has TRBV7-8 and TRBJ2-1, with D possibly being TRBD2 (5 bases). Germline assignment: CDR1 SGHVS and CDR2 FQNEAQ. This CDR3 has 14 amino acids. V was trimmed by 2 bases and J by 7 bases, leaving 12 bases between them. CDR3 sequence (DNA): TGTGCCAGCAGCTTATCCACGGGAAGTAATGAGCAGTTCTTC. Protein sequence: CASSLSTGSNEQFF.

As regards this clone: Other DNA sequences within the sample encode an identical CDR3. J is TRBJ1-1 and V is TRBV28, with no clear D. From germline, CDR1 is MDHEN and CDR2 SYDVKM. V dropped 6 bases and J dropped 3 bases, with 5 bases sitting between them. This CDR3 is built from 11 residues. This CDR3 is CASSRDTEAFF. CDR3 nucleotide sequence: TGTGCCAGCAGCCGGGACACTGAAGCTTTCTTT. Drawing the rest from reference TRBV28 and TRBJ1-1, the complete variable domain is DVKVTQSSRYLVKRTGEKVFLECVQDMDHENMFWYRQDPGLGLRLIYFSYDVKMKEKGDIPEGYSVSREKKERFSLILESASTNQTSMYLCASSRDTEAFFGQGTRLTVV.

The genes are TRBV18 and TRBJ2-5; TRBD1 agrees at 9 bases. Germline V lookup: CDR1 KGHSH, CDR2 LQKENI. The J segment lost 4 bases and the V segment lost 4 bases, leaving 4 bases of the junction unmatched. This CDR3 spans 14 amino acids. The CDR3 loop is CASSLTGGRETQYF. The CDR3 DNA reads as TGTGCCAGCTCACTGACAGGGGGTAGAGAGACCCAGTACTTC. The full variable domain, in which reference TRBV18 and TRBJ2-5 provide the parts outside the CDR3, is NAGVMQNPRHLVRRRGQEARLRCSPMKGHSHVYWYRQLPEEGLKFMVYLQKENIIDESGMPKERFSAEFPKEGPSILRIQQVVRGDSAAYFCASSLTGGRETQYFGPGTRLLVL.

V usage is TRBV11-3 and J usage is TRBJ2-5, with D perhaps matching TRBD1 (6 bases). Trimming cost V 1 base and J 2 bases, with 11 bases left between them. The CDR3 extends over 15 amino acids. Germline-derived CDR1 and CDR2 are SGHNT and YENEEA. The CDR3 reads CASSLGGPTQETQYF. In DNA, the CDR3 is TGTGCCAGCAGCTTAGGGGGGCCGACTCAAGAGACCCAGTACTTC. Based on the CDR3 plus reference TRBV11-3 and TRBJ2-5, the full variable domain is EAGVVQSPRYKIIEKKQPVAFWCNPISGHNTLYWYLQNLGQGPELLIRYENEEAVDDSQLPKDRFSAERLKGVDSTLKIQPAELGDSAVYLCASSLGGPTQETQYFGPGTRLLVL.